These T cell receptor beta chains were read from a single sample in a study of blood T cell repertoires in COVID-19. Here immunoSEQ multiplex PCR was the method, and the copy in TCRdb shows in-frame clones only, minus some. The table shows roughly 340,000 clones, with 87% occurring only once. Sequencing was carried out using peripheral blood. Source of these receptors: a woman between 50 and 59 years old with COVID-19, enrolled during active disease. Both conserved end residues are trimmed from each CDR3.

>TRBJ1-2|TRBV14
ASSQLDRGSDGYT
>TRBJ1-1|TRBV5-1
ASSLGGRGNTEAF
>TRBJ1-2|TRBV30
AWSPGRLSYT
>TRBJ2-1|TRBV6-5
ASHRTSGSSEQF
>TRBJ2-2|TRBV11-3
ASSSGTSGRRELF
>TRBJ2-5|TRBV15
ATSRERAGDRVKTQY
>TRBJ2-1|TRBV7-3
ASSLRETGLAGLHNEQF
>TRBJ1-1|TRBV6-5
ASRDRGRWNTEAF
>TRBJ2-7|TRBV5-5
ASSLYPTAYEQY
>TRBJ2-5|TRBV5-4
ASSLGQVQETQY
>TRBJ2-3|TRBV5-1
ASSLVWGGETDTQY
>TRBJ2-1|TRBV29-1
SVGQGSYNEQF
>TRBJ2-7|TRBV6-2/TRBV6-3
ASSYRGTATYEQY
>TRBJ1-2|TRBV11-2
ASSRLRGALLNYGYT
>TRBJ2-7|TRBV27
ASSLGGYTYEQY
>TRBJ2-3|TRBV11-2
ASSLNGGRATTDTQY
>TRBJ1-1|TRBV7-3
ASSLLGGNTEAF
>TRBJ1-5|TRBV27
ASSLGGRGQGQPQH
>TRBJ1-1|TRBV18
ASSPPLVNTEAF
>TRBJ1-2|TRBV7-9
ASRVVEGTGSNYGYT
>TRBJ2-3|TRBV6-4
ASSDTGAPNTDTQY
>TRBJ2-2|TRBV28
ASRLGLADTGELF
>TRBJ2-7|TRBV6-5
ASSHDRVGEQY
>TRBJ2-7|TRBV27
ASSFSGSGEQY
>TRBJ2-5|TRBV29-1
SVEVPGGGVETQY
>TRBJ2-5|TRBV24-1
ATSDRTGRETQY
>TRBJ2-7|TRBV6-5
ATEGRQGVNEQY
>TRBJ2-7|TRBV30
AWSVTKTGGLQY
>TRBJ2-7|TRBV11-3
ASSTRTSANYEQY
>TRBJ2-3|TRBV7-9
ASSLRTLRADTQY
>TRBJ1-2|TRBV30
AWIRRGLRNGYT
>TRBJ2-7|TRBV15
ATSRDIQGNDEQY
>TRBJ2-2|TRBV30
AWTDTSGRAWGGELF
>TRBJ1-1|TRBV3-1/TRBV3-2
ASSPYNSEFEAF
>TRBJ2-1|TRBV5-1
ASSRAGVSYNEQF
>TRBJ2-1|TRBV7-6
ASSSGLAGVNSYNEQF
>TRBJ1-2|TRBV6-5
ASRRDRASYGYT
>TRBJ2-7|TRBV19
ASSILAGGDREQY
>TRBJ1-5|TRBV27
ASSFAGWNQPQH
>TRBJ2-1|TRBV3-1/TRBV3-2
ASSQGRGPYNEQF
>TRBJ1-1|TRBV5-1
ASSFSRGQGFGAF
>TRBJ2-5|TRBV9
ASSVGTRGGQETQY
>TRBJ2-3|TRBV5-4
ASSTGGRKLTDTQY
>TRBJ1-1|TRBV11-2
ASSLERTPNTEAF
>TRBJ1-1|TRBV5-4
ASSSAQGSGTEAF
>TRBJ2-5|TRBV9
ASSADRSGRETQY
>TRBJ1-6|TRBV4-1
ASSQQTGVYSPLH
>TRBJ2-1|TRBV15
ATSRDLRVWPSGYNEQF
>TRBJ2-7|TRBV14
ASSQEMGHRYEQY
>TRBJ2-7|TRBV2
ASSREGANYEQY
>TRBJ2-1|TRBV7-8
ASGRGQAYNEQF